Sequencing of this TCR beta chain was carried out in a study of T-cell reconstitution after alpha-beta-depleted transplantation in children. TCRbeta library preparation incorporated unique molecular identifiers. TCRdb reprocessed the PCR reads with MiXCR, giving one entry per CDR3 protein. The sample gives approximately 200,000 distinct CDR3 sequences, roughly 15% of which show up once; roughly 13% is in the top ten. The CDR3 covers 15 residues. The ends were cut back, 0 bases at V and 2 bases at J, with 8 bases in the middle. The germline gives CDR1 MNHEY, CDR2 SVGAGI. The V and J genes are TRBV6-5 and TRBJ1-3; no definite D call. This sequence originates from a human donor who donated a stem cell graft to a child with acute lymphoblastic leukemia. This specimen was PBMCs from the stem cell graft donor, taken from the stem cell graft. The CDR3 spells CASSYSSVAGNTIYF. As DNA, the CDR3 is TGTGCCAGCAGTTACTCAAGTGTGGCTGGAAACACCATATATTTT.